The rows below give T cell receptor beta chains drawn from one sample of a study of post-analysis software for immune sequencing data. Each CDR3 protein is one row after TCRdb ran MiXCR on the PCR reads. The data hold approximately 690,000 distinct CDR3 sequences, with roughly three fifths observed a single time. The material sequenced was blood. These receptors were taken from a girl aged 2-10 years with multiple sclerosis. Each CDR3 is given with its conserved first and last residue. A D gene is named only where the DNA matches it firmly. Clone size is stated in some rows and not others, as once, few, many or a class when expanded.

V: TRBV6-5
J: TRBJ2-7
size: few
D: NA
DNA: TGTGCCAGCAGTTACAGAAGGGGCCTGCCCAGGGATAACGAGCAGTACTTC
CDR3: CASSYRRGLPRDNEQYF

V: TRBV5-6
J: TRBJ1-5
size: NA
D: NA
DNA: TGTGCCAGCAGCTTGGTTGGGGACGAGCCCCAGCATTTT
CDR3: CASSLVGDEPQHF

V: TRBV28
J: TRBJ2-7
size: NA
D: NA
DNA: TGTGCGGCCGGATCCTACGAGCAGTACTTC
CDR3: CAAGSYEQYF

V: TRBV6-1
J: TRBJ2-3
size: once
D: TRBD1
DNA: TGTGCCAGCAGTCTAGACAGGGGGCAAGGGAATACGCAGTATTTT
CDR3: CASSLDRGQGNTQYF

V: TRBV20-1
J: TRBJ1-2
size: NA
D: TRBD1
DNA: TGCAGTGCTAGAACCGGGACAGGGTCCTATGGCTACACCTTC
CDR3: CSARTGTGSYGYTF

V: TRBV11-2
J: TRBJ2-3
size: NA
D: NA
DNA: TGTGCCAGCAGCTTAGGACCGGCCCCGGGCACAGATACGCAGTATTTT
CDR3: CASSLGPAPGTDTQYF

V: TRBV20-1
J: TRBJ2-5
size: few
D: TRBD2
DNA: TGCAGTGCTGAAAAAGGGACTAGCGGGGGCGAGACCCAGTACTTC
CDR3: CSAEKGTSGGETQYF

V: TRBV6-5
J: TRBJ2-1
size: NA
D: NA
DNA: TGTGCCAGCAGTTACTCGAGAGTGGGGAATGAGCAGTTCTTC
CDR3: CASSYSRVGNEQFF

V: TRBV12-3/TRBV12-4
J: TRBJ1-2
size: NA
D: TRBD1
DNA: TGTGCCAGCAGTCGTGGCCGGGACAGGGCCTTCTATGGCTACACCTTC
CDR3: CASSRGRDRAFYGYTF

V: TRBV6-2/TRBV6-3
J: TRBJ2-7
size: few
D: NA
DNA: TGTGCCAGCAGCCCTTCAAGGGCTTTCTCCTACGAGCAGTACTTC
CDR3: CASSPSRAFSYEQYF

V: TRBV7-9
J: TRBJ1-4
size: few
D: NA
DNA: TGTGCCAGCAGCTCACCCCAGCTATTCCCGAATGAAAAACTGTTTTTT
CDR3: CASSSPQLFPNEKLFF

V: TRBV6-5
J: TRBJ2-5
size: once
D: TRBD2
DNA: TGTGCCAGCAGTTATACGGGGGAATCGGGGGGAGTGGAGACCCAGTACTTC
CDR3: CASSYTGESGGVETQYF

V: TRBV7-2
J: TRBJ1-2
size: NA
D: NA
DNA: TGTGCCAGCAGCCACAGGGAGAACCTCTATGGCTACACCTTC
CDR3: CASSHRENLYGYTF

V: TRBV12-3/TRBV12-4
J: TRBJ1-6
size: once
D: TRBD1
DNA: TGTGCCAGCAGTTTAAGCGGCAGGGGGCTCTCACCCCTCCACTTT
CDR3: CASSLSGRGLSPLHF

V: TRBV29-1
J: TRBJ2-7
size: NA
D: TRBD1
DNA: TGCAGCGTGAGAACCGGACAGGCCTACGAGCAGTACTTC
CDR3: CSVRTGQAYEQYF

V: TRBV4-2
J: TRBJ2-5
size: NA
D: TRBD1
DNA: TGTGCCAGCAGCCCAGGGGGCAAGACCCAGTACTTC
CDR3: CASSPGGKTQYF

V: TRBV3-1
J: TRBJ2-7
size: NA
D: TRBD2
DNA: TGTGCCAGCAGCCAGATCAGCGGGATGAACGAGCAGTACTTC
CDR3: CASSQISGMNEQYF

V: TRBV12-3/TRBV12-4
J: TRBJ2-2
size: NA
D: NA
DNA: TGTGCCAGCAGTTTCCAGGCCGCCACCGGGGAGCTGTTTTTT
CDR3: CASSFQAATGELFF

V: TRBV20-1
J: TRBJ2-5
size: NA
D: NA
DNA: TGCAGTGCCAGGATAGCCGGGGAGACCCAGTACTTC
CDR3: CSARIAGETQYF

V: TRBV7-6
J: TRBJ2-5
size: NA
D: TRBD2
DNA: TGTGCCAGCAGCTTCATCACAGAGCGGGAGCAGTACTTC
CDR3: CASSFITEREQYF